The clone carrying this T cell receptor (beta chain) was seen a few times. This entry comes from a study of T cell repertoires in ileal Crohn's disease. Across the whole study: Patients had a median roughly 8-year disease duration, and less than 40% were active smokers.

TCRdb keeps only in-frame clones here, not all; method: immunoSEQ multiplex PCR. The sample carries 5,000 to 6,500 clones, 80% recorded once. The length of the CDR3 is 13 residues. Trimming removed 2 bases from V and 8 bases from J, with 12 bases in between. Germline CDR1 and CDR2: MNHNY and SVGAGI (reference sequence). This clonotype was obtained from an adult with Crohn's disease. The gene calls are TRBV6-6 and TRBJ1-2; D remains unclear. Sequenced: ileal tissue. The CDR3 loop reads CASSYPRGEGYTF. CDR3 nucleotide sequence: TGTGCCAGCAGTTACCCCCGAGGAGAAGGCTACACCTTC.